Reported below is one T cell receptor beta chain. This sample is drawn from a study of T cell changes during pregnancy in multiple sclerosis. This CDR3 is built from 15 residues. Trimming shortened V by 5 bases and J by 1 base, and 12 bases separated the two germline ends. Germline CDR1 reads SGHNT; CDR2 reads YENEEA. Clones were read by immunoSEQ multiplex PCR, and TCRdb kept only the in-frame ones, dropping some. The sample has 60,000 to 70,000 clones, roughly 89% seen once. Sequenced material: peripheral blood, taken in the third trimester of pregnancy. The gene calls are TRBV11-3 and TRBJ2-1; tentative D call: TRBD2 (5 bases). This clonotype was obtained from a female donor in good health, enrolled as a control in a pregnancy study. DNA for the CDR3: TGTGCCAGCAGCGGGAGCGGTTCGTCCTACAATGAGCAGTTCTTC. As protein: CASSGSGSSYNEQFF.